The 29 T cell receptor beta chains below all came from one sample that was sequenced in a study of shared clonotypes between healthy human individuals. Using immunoSEQ multiplex PCR, the repertoire was profiled, and TCRdb retains in-frame clones only, with some absent. The table has about 1 million clones, about 75% seen once. Material for sequencing was memory CD4+ T cells sorted from blood. Stated subset: CD45RA-negative fraction. The receptors here all came from a man aged 18 to 30 in good health.

V gene TRBV6-6 combines with J gene TRBJ1-1; D gene ambiguous. V was shortened by 2 bases and J by 1 base, with 14 bases between the two germline ends. From germline, CDR1 is MNHNY and CDR2 SVGAGI (reference sequence). This CDR3 is built from 16 residues. This CDR3 is CASSYGRTPANTEAFF. The CDR3 nucleotides are TGTGCCAGCAGTTACGGACGGACTCCAGCGAACACTGAAGCTTTCTTT.

This rearrangement joins TRBV19 to TRBJ2-2; possibly TRBD1 for D (6 bases). V lost 5 bases to trimming and J lost 1 base, with 14 bases between them. This CDR3 has 16 residues. Germline V gene data show CDR1 as LNHDA and CDR2 as SQIVND (reference sequence). CDR3 amino acids: CASSRGPGQNTGELFF. CDR3 sequence (DNA): TGTGCCAGTAGTCGTGGTCCGGGACAGAACACCGGGGAGCTGTTTTTT.

This clone turned up a few times. This chain links TRBV6-1 with TRBJ1-5; 8 positions match TRBD1. Looked up from germline, CDR1 is MNHNS and CDR2 is SASEGT. CDR3 length: 13 amino acids. V shed 10 bases, J shed 3 bases, and the junction held 5 bases outside the gene matches. CDR3 bases: TGTGCCATCAAGGACAGGGCCAATCAGCCCCAGCATTTT. Protein: CAIKDRANQPQHF.

The chain carries TRBV14 and TRBJ1-2; D call uncertain. CDR1 and CDR2 (germline): SGHDN, FVKESK. The CDR3 contains 13 residues. V shed 0 bases and J shed 8 bases, with 10 bases lying between them. The CDR3 protein is CASSQDLSTGYTF. The CDR3 nucleotides are TGTGCCAGCAGCCAAGATCTGAGTACCGGCTACACCTTC. Drawing the rest from reference TRBV14 and TRBJ1-2, the complete variable domain is EAGVTQFPSHSVIEKGQTVTLRCDPISGHDNLYWYRRVMGKEIKFLLHFVKESKQDESGMPNNRFLAERTGGTYSTLKVQPAELEDSGVYFCASSQDLSTGYTFGSGTRLTVV.

This clone has just one count. Here the CDR3 DNA reads TGTGCCAGCAGACCTCCCGGGACAGGGATTTCGGACGAGCAGTACTTC. This translates into CASRPPGTGISDEQYF. The chain joins TRBV7-2 to TRBJ2-7; 9 positions match TRBD1. J gave up 5 bases and V 6 bases, and 14 bases lay outside the gene matches. The CDR3 spans 16 residues. CDR1 and CDR2 from the germline V gene are SGHTA and FQGNSA.

The chain employs TRBV7-8 and TRBJ2-4, with unresolved D. The CDR3 extends over 14 amino acids. From germline, CDR1 is SGHVS and CDR2 FQNEAQ. V was clipped by 5 bases and J by 5 bases, with 13 bases between them. This chain's CDR3 is CASSPSEVENIQYF. The CDR3 DNA reads as TGTGCCAGCAGCCCCAGTGAGGTAGAAAACATTCAGTACTTC. The whole variable domain, remainder taken from reference TRBV7-8 and TRBJ2-4, is GAGVSQSPRYKVAKRGQDVALRCDPISGHVSLFWYQQALGQGPEFLTYFQNEAQLDKSGLPSDRFFAERPEGSVSTLKIQRTQQEDSAVYLCASSPSEVENIQYFGAGTRLSVL.

In regard to this clone: Distinct nucleotide sequences in the sample also encode this CDR3. The V gene is TRBV7-9, the J gene TRBJ1-1; no clear D gene. Germline CDR1 is SEHNR and CDR2 is FQNEAQ (reference sequence). V was pared by 5 bases and J by 0 bases, with 7 bases between. There are 13 residues in the CDR3. CDR3 in DNA: TGTGCCAGCAGCCTGCAGGTGAACACTGAAGCTTTCTTT. It specifies CASSLQVNTEAFF. Filled out from reference TRBV7-9 and TRBJ1-1, the complete variable domain reads DTGVSQNPRHKITKRGQNVTFRCDPISEHNRLYWYRQTLGQGPEFLTYFQNEAQLEKSRLLSDRFSAERPKGSFSTLEIQRTEQGDSAMYLCASSLQVNTEAFFGQGTRLTVV.

V usage is TRBV7-9 and J usage is TRBJ1-2; D possibly corresponds to TRBD1 (5 bases). The CDR3 runs to 12 residues. Trimming cost V 8 bases and J 1 base, with 8 bases left between them. Germline CDR1 and CDR2: SEHNR and FQNEAQ (reference sequence). CDR3 loop: CASGGSNYGYTF. CDR3 DNA: TGTGCCAGCGGGGGGAGTAACTATGGCTACACCTTC.

As concerns this clone: A junction boundary mismatches the germline segment, possibly from a read error. The chain recombines TRBV7-9 with TRBJ1-1; no definite D call. Germline V gene lookup returns CDR1 SEHNR and CDR2 FQNEAQ (reference sequence). The CDR3 is 13 residues long. The CDR3 bases are TGTGCCAGCAGCTTAAGCTCCTACACTGGAGCTTTCTTT. Protein product: CASSLSSYTGAFF.

This clone was observed once. The chain is built from TRBV15 and TRBJ2-3; D is undetermined. Deletions cut 5 bases from V and 5 bases from J, with 5 bases between. This CDR3 region has 11 residues. Germline V CDR1 and CDR2: LNHNV, YYDKDF (reference sequence). CDR3 loop: CATSVGDTQYF. DNA of the CDR3: TGTGCCACCAGCGTGGGAGATACGCAGTATTTT.

J is TRBJ1-3 and V is TRBV11-2; D is uncertain. CDR1 and CDR2 (germline): SGHAT, FQNNGV. Trimming took off 1 base at V and 0 bases at J, with 13 bases between the two ends. The CDR3 sequence is 17 residues long. In nucleotides, the CDR3 is TGTGCCAGCAGCTTAGTAGTCGACCCGGGCTCTGGAAACACCATATATTTT. This gives the protein CASSLVVDPGSGNTIYF.

The chain couples TRBV9 to TRBJ1-2; D is ambiguous. Trimming cost V 0 bases and J 3 bases, with 12 bases left between them. The CDR3 loop spans 15 amino acids. Germline CDR1 SGDLS, CDR2 YYNGEE. The CDR3 bases are TGTGCCAGCAGCGTAGATTTTGGAGGGTACTATGGCTACACCTTC. Translation: CASSVDFGGYYGYTF. Based on the CDR3 plus reference TRBV9 and TRBJ1-2, the full variable domain is DSGVTQTPKHLITATGQRVTLRCSPRSGDLSVYWYQQSLDQGLQFLIQYYNGEERAKGNILERFSAQQFPDLHSELNLSSLELGDSALYFCASSVDFGGYYGYTFGSGTRLTVV.

The chain is built from TRBV10-2 and TRBJ2-3, with a weak D call TRBD2 (6 bases). Trimming pared 1 base from V and 2 bases from J, leaving 10 bases between. Germline V gives CDR1 WSHSY, CDR2 SAAADI. The CDR3 covers 15 residues. In DNA, the CDR3 is TGCGCCAGCAGTGAGTTGATAGCGGCCACAGATACGCAGTATTTT. Residues: CASSELIAATDTQYF.

V is TRBV11-3 and J is TRBJ1-4; 7 bases are a match to TRBD1. Germline V lookup: CDR1 SGHNT, CDR2 YENEEA. The CDR3 contains 12 residues. After removal of 9 bases from V and 5 bases from J, the junction contained 3 bases not matched to a gene. CDR3 nucleotides: TGTGCCAGTCACAGGGGAAATGAAAAACTGTTTTTT. This gives the protein CASHRGNEKLFF.

The J gene is TRBJ2-5, the V gene TRBV7-8, with 9 bases aligning to TRBD2. The CDR3 is 15 amino acids. Germline V gives CDR1 SGHVS, CDR2 FQNEAQ. Trimming took 3 bases from V and 6 from J; bases not matched to a gene: 8. The CDR3 region has the DNA TGTGCCAGCAGCTTCCGGACTAGCGATCCGAAGACCCAGTACTTC. The encoded protein is CASSFRTSDPKTQYF.

The gene calls are TRBV5-1 and TRBJ2-5, with 12 nucleotides matching TRBD2. Germline lookup yields CDR1 SGHRS and CDR2 YFSETQ. Trimming cost V 0 bases and J 2 bases; bases outside gene matches: 8. The CDR3 loop spans 18 amino acids. CDR3 region: CASSLGASGRAVQETQYF. In DNA form, the CDR3 reads TGCGCCAGCAGCTTGGGTGCTAGCGGGAGGGCCGTTCAAGAGACCCAGTACTTC.

A few counts support this clone. The chain recombines TRBV10-3 with TRBJ1-4; D is unclear. The CDR3 length is 15 residues. V lost 5 bases and J lost 2, with 12 bases in between. Germline CDR1 ENHRY, CDR2 SYGVKD. This chain's CDR3 is CAISMGLGTNEKLFF. CDR3 in DNA: TGTGCCATCAGTATGGGGTTAGGGACTAATGAAAAACTGTTTTTT.

The chain uses TRBV29-1 and TRBJ2-3, with 8 bases matching TRBD2. V trimming: 4 bases; J trimming: 2 bases; junction bases outside the gene matches: 5. The CDR3 extends over 14 amino acids. The germline V gene has CDR1 SQVTM and CDR2 ANQGSEA. The DNA for the CDR3 is TGCAGCGTTGCGCTAGCGGGCGCCACAGATACGCAGTATTTT. Protein: CSVALAGATDTQYF.

The chain carries TRBV16 and TRBJ2-7; D unclear. The length of the CDR3 is 15 residues. V lost 0 bases and J lost 3, with 12 bases in between. The germline gives CDR1 KGHSY, CDR2 FQNENV. As DNA, the CDR3 is TGTGCCAGCAGCCAATCGCCCCAGCAGTTCTACGAGCAGTACTTC. Its protein product is CASSQSPQQFYEQYF.

The chain uses TRBV5-1 and TRBJ2-3, with D unclear. Germline lookup yields CDR1 SGHRS and CDR2 YFSETQ. The CDR3 sequence is 16 residues long. Trimming shortened V by 2 bases and J by 0 bases, and 13 bases separated the two germline ends. The CDR3 DNA is TGCGCCAGCAGCTTCGCACCCGGGCTCAGCACAGATACGCAGTATTTT. The encoded protein is CASSFAPGLSTDTQYF.

The CDR3 region is CASSQDLAGGLRTEAFF. The CDR3 bases are TGCGCCAGCAGCCAAGATCTGGCAGGGGGCTTGAGGACTGAAGCTTTCTTT. The chain employs TRBV4-1 and TRBJ1-1; the match to TRBD1 covers 8 bases. The junction had 11 bases not matched to a gene; V was cut back by 0 bases and J by 5 bases. Germline CDR1 is MGHRA and CDR2 is YSYEKL. The CDR3 extends over 17 amino acids.

The chain is built from TRBV30 and TRBJ2-3; D gene uncertain. Per germline, CDR1 GTSNPN and CDR2 SVGIG (reference sequence). Trimming took 0 bases from V and 0 from J, leaving 13 bases between them. The CDR3 consists of 16 residues. CDR3 bases: TGTGCCTGGAGTGTAAGGCAGCAAACTAGCACAGATACGCAGTATTTT. Translation gives CAWSVRQQTSTDTQYF.

This clone was seen only a few times. The rearrangement joins TRBV9 to TRBJ2-3; maybe TRBD2 (5 bases). The germline V gene encodes CDR1 SGDLS and CDR2 YYNGEE. V was shortened by 6 bases and J by 3 bases, with 17 bases between the two germline ends. The CDR3 consists of 15 residues. CDR3 nucleotides: TGTGCCAGCACCACACGGGGTACGGGGACAGATACGCAGTATTTT. It translates to CASTTRGTGTDTQYF.

The chain joins TRBV2 to TRBJ1-2, with TRBD1 as a possible D gene (6 bases). Looked up from germline, CDR1 is SNHLY and CDR2 is FYNNEI. The length of the CDR3 is 14 residues. V lost 9 bases and J 4 bases, leaving 18 bases between the germline ends. The CDR3 sequence: CASLLEGVSYGYTF. The CDR3 bases are TGTGCCAGTTTGTTGGAGGGGGTCAGCTATGGCTACACCTTC.

The chain links TRBV30 to TRBJ1-2; tentative D call: TRBD1 (6 bases). Germline V gene sequence: CDR1 GTSNPN, CDR2 SVGIG (reference sequence). Deletions cut 1 base from V and 3 bases from J, with 15 bases between. The CDR3 loop spans 15 amino acids. The CDR3, as DNA: TGTGCCTGGAGTGGACAGCGGGGGCAAGACTATGGCTACACCTTC. Encoded protein: CAWSGQRGQDYGYTF.

This clone was seen once. The J gene is TRBJ1-2, the V gene TRBV2; D is perhaps TRBD1 (5 bases). The CDR3 loop spans 13 amino acids. V lost 2 bases to trimming and J lost 7 bases, with 11 bases between them. Germline V CDR1 and CDR2: SNHLY, FYNNEI. CDR3 sequence: CASSELGEGGYTF. CDR3 coding DNA: TGTGCCAGCAGTGAATTGGGGGAAGGTGGCTACACCTTC.

The rearrangement links TRBV18 to TRBJ1-1, with no clear D. The V gene lost 4 bases and the J gene lost 0 bases, with 6 bases spanning the gap. Germline values: CDR1 KGHSH, CDR2 LQKENI. The CDR3 has 13 amino acids. This chain's CDR3 is CASSQAMNTEAFF. The CDR3 bases are TGTGCCAGCTCACAGGCGATGAACACTGAAGCTTTCTTT.

The chain joins TRBV7-2 to TRBJ2-1; TRBD2 matches 8 bases. Germline-derived CDR1 and CDR2 are SGHTA and FQGNSA. The CDR3 loop spans 16 amino acids. With V trimmed by 2 bases and J by 4 bases, 7 bases remained unmatched. The CDR3 loop reads CASSLRSLAAYNEQFF. The DNA of the CDR3 is TGTGCCAGCAGCTTACGCTCACTAGCGGCATACAATGAGCAGTTCTTC.

This clone was observed a few times. V gene TRBV9 combines with J gene TRBJ2-7; D uncertain. This CDR3 region has 12 residues. Trimming stripped 3 bases from V and 6 bases from J, with 10 bases between. Germline values: CDR1 SGDLS, CDR2 YYNGEE. CDR3 protein: CASSGDTGEQYF. DNA of the CDR3: TGTGCCAGCAGCGGCGACACGGGCGAGCAGTACTTC.